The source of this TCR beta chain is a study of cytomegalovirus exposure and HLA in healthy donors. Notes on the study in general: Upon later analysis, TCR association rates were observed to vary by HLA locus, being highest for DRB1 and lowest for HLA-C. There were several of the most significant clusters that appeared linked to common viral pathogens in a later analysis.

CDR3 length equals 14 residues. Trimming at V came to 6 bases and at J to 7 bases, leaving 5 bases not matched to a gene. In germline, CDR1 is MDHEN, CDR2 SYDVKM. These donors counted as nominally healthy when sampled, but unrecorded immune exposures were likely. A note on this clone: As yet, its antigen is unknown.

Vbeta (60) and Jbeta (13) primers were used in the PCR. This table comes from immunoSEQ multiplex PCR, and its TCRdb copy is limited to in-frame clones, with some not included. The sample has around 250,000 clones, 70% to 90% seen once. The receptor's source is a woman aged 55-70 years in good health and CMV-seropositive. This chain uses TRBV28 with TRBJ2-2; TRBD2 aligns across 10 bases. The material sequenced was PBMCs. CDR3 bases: TGTGCCAGCAGCCCTAGCGGGAGCGGCGGGGAGCTGTTTTTT. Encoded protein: CASSPSGSGGELFF.